Listed below are T cell receptor beta chains from one sample, sequenced in a study of cytomegalovirus exposure and HLA in healthy donors. Data came from immunoSEQ multiplex PCR; TCRdb stores just in-frame clones and leaves some out. The sample has some 84,000 clones, more than 70% seen once. Sequencing was performed on PBMCs. Receptors were obtained from a male donor in good health and CMV-seropositive. Both conserved end residues are part of each CDR3. A D gene is named only where the DNA matches it firmly. A clone size is listed for some rows: how often the clone was seen (once, few, many), or a class if it is expanded.

v_call	d_call	clone_size	j_call	cdr3_aa	cdr3_nt
TRBV5-1	TRBD2	once	TRBJ2-5	CASSLASGEETQYF	TGCGCCAGCAGCTTGGCTAGCGGAGAAGAGACCCAGTACTTC
TRBV6-1	TRBD1	.	TRBJ1-5	CASRGQGALQPQHF	TGTGCCAGCAGGGGACAGGGGGCTCTGCAGCCCCAGCATTTT
TRBV13	TRBD1	.	TRBJ1-1	CASSSSYRGLGTEAFF	TGTGCCAGCAGCTCAAGCTACAGGGGGCTGGGGACTGAAGCTTTCTTT
TRBV2	.	.	TRBJ1-4	CASSDVRNNEKLFF	TGTGCCAGCAGTGACGTCAGAAATAATGAAAAACTGTTTTTT
TRBV30	.	.	TRBJ2-7	CAWSVSSLAYEQYF	TGTGCCTGGAGTGTATCTTCTTTAGCCTACGAGCAGTACTTC
TRBV23-1	.	once	TRBJ2-7	CASSHPSQMGTAYEQYF	TGCGCCAGCAGTCACCCATCCCAAATGGGGACTGCCTACGAGCAGTACTTC
TRBV6-1	.	.	TRBJ1-1	CASPSTGNTEAFF	TGTGCCAGCCCCTCGACAGGGAACACTGAAGCTTTCTTT
TRBV6-5	.	.	TRBJ2-3	CASSYDRVALADTQYF	TGTGCCAGCAGTTACGATCGGGTAGCCTTGGCAGATACGCAGTATTTT
TRBV30	.	.	TRBJ2-7	CAWSKGQVSYEQYF	TGTGCCTGGAGTAAGGGGCAGGTCTCCTACGAGCAGTACTTC
TRBV18	TRBD2	.	TRBJ2-7	CASSPPVTSGRSYEQYF	TGTGCCAGCTCACCACCCGTCACTAGCGGGAGATCCTACGAGCAGTACTTC
TRBV15	TRBD2	.	TRBJ2-1	CATSRLGLAGIDEQFF	TGTGCCACCAGCAGACTGGGACTAGCGGGAATAGATGAGCAGTTCTTC
TRBV5-4	TRBD2	.	TRBJ2-1	CASSGTSGRTGNEQFF	TGTGCCAGCAGCGGAACTAGCGGGAGGACAGGCAATGAGCAGTTCTTC
TRBV18	TRBD1	.	TRBJ1-1	CASSPGQGYTEAFF	TGTGCCAGCTCACCTGGACAGGGGTACACTGAAGCTTTCTTT
TRBV29-1	TRBD2	.	TRBJ2-7	CSVGTSGLYSTEQYF	TGCAGCGTTGGGACTAGCGGGCTTTACTCGACCGAGCAGTACTTC
TRBV5-6	TRBD2	.	TRBJ2-7	CASSLWFSGSASYEQYF	TGTGCCAGCAGCTTGTGGTTTAGCGGGAGCGCGTCCTACGAGCAGTACTTC
TRBV29-1	.	.	TRBJ2-1	CSVVRSGANLEQFF	TGCAGCGTTGTGCGGAGCGGCGCCAATCTTGAGCAGTTCTTC
TRBV10-1	TRBD1	.	TRBJ2-7	CASSIGTDYEQYF	TGCGCCAGCAGTATTGGGACAGACTACGAGCAGTACTTC
TRBV14	.	.	TRBJ2-2	CASGGLINTGELFF	TGTGCCAGCGGCGGGCTGATAAACACCGGGGAGCTGTTTTTT
TRBV10-3	.	.	TRBJ2-5	CAISEFQARQETQYF	TGTGCCATCAGTGAGTTCCAGGCCCGCCAAGAGACCCAGTACTTC
TRBV6-1	TRBD1	few	TRBJ2-7	CATKPGQGTYEQYF	TGTGCCACGAAACCGGGACAGGGGACCTACGAGCAGTACTTC